The rows below give T cell receptor beta chains drawn from one sample of a study of CD8+CD57+ T cells in acquired aplastic anemia. TCRdb redid the calling of the reads with MiXCR, one entry per CDR3 protein. The profile shows some 200,000 distinct CDR3 sequences, 48% of them singletons. Sequencing input: sorted CD4+, CD8+, or CD8+CD57+ T cells (not recorded which) from PBMCs. These receptors were taken from a human donor with aplastic anemia. CDR3s include the opening cysteine and the closing phenylalanine or tryptophan. The order of the fields is D gene, clone size, J gene, V gene, CDR3 DNA, CDR3 protein. A D gene is named only where the DNA matches it firmly. Expanded clones get a size class; other rows say once, few or many, or leave the size out.

d_call: .; clone_size: few; j_call: TRBJ2-1; v_call: TRBV24-1; cdr3_nt: TGTGCCACCAGTGGGCGGGCTAGCTCCTACAATGAGCAGTTCTTC; cdr3_aa: CATSGRASSYNEQFF
d_call: .; clone_size: .; j_call: TRBJ2-1; v_call: TRBV19; cdr3_nt: TGTGCCAGTAGTCTCGCCTCGGGGCCCTTGGATGAGCAGTTCTTC; cdr3_aa: CASSLASGPLDEQFF
d_call: .; clone_size: few; j_call: TRBJ2-3; v_call: TRBV15; cdr3_nt: TGTGCCACCAGCAGAGATAAGAAACAGATAAGCACAGATACGCAGTATTTT; cdr3_aa: CATSRDKKQISTDTQYF
d_call: .; clone_size: .; j_call: TRBJ2-7; v_call: TRBV25-1; cdr3_nt: TGTGCCAGCAGTCGGACTGTCACCTACGAGCAGTACTTC; cdr3_aa: CASSRTVTYEQYF
d_call: .; clone_size: many; j_call: TRBJ1-6; v_call: TRBV6-5; cdr3_nt: TGTGCCAGCAGTTTCAGACCCCTTGCCGATAATTCACCCCTCCACTTT; cdr3_aa: CASSFRPLADNSPLHF
d_call: TRBD1; clone_size: .; j_call: TRBJ2-5; v_call: TRBV12-3/TRBV12-4; cdr3_nt: TGTGCCAGCAGTTTTGTGGGTCAGGGGGAAGGAGAGACCCAGTACTTC; cdr3_aa: CASSFVGQGEGETQYF
d_call: TRBD2; clone_size: many; j_call: TRBJ2-3; v_call: TRBV2; cdr3_nt: TGTGCCAGCCTCGGGAGGGGAGGCGGCACAGATACGCAGTATTTT; cdr3_aa: CASLGRGGGTDTQYF
d_call: .; clone_size: .; j_call: TRBJ1-6; v_call: TRBV12-3/TRBV12-4; cdr3_nt: TGTGCCAGCAGGGCGGGACAAGGGAGTGCCTATAATTCACCCCTCCACTTT; cdr3_aa: CASRAGQGSAYNSPLHF
d_call: TRBD1; clone_size: few; j_call: TRBJ2-4; v_call: TRBV6-5; cdr3_nt: TGTGCCAGTAAGGGACAGGGAAAAAACATTCAGTACTTC; cdr3_aa: CASKGQGKNIQYF
d_call: TRBD2; clone_size: many; j_call: TRBJ2-1; v_call: TRBV20-1; cdr3_nt: TGCAGTGCTGGGACTAGCGGTTACAATGAGCAGTTCTTC; cdr3_aa: CSAGTSGYNEQFF
d_call: .; clone_size: many; j_call: TRBJ2-7; v_call: TRBV7-8; cdr3_nt: TGTGCCAGCAGCTTAGAGGGTGGCCCCCCAGTCAGCGAGCAGTACTTC; cdr3_aa: CASSLEGGPPVSEQYF
d_call: .; clone_size: .; j_call: TRBJ2-3; v_call: TRBV19; cdr3_nt: TGTGCCAGTAGTTTGACGGGCGTCACAGATACGCAGTATTTT; cdr3_aa: CASSLTGVTDTQYF
d_call: .; clone_size: .; j_call: TRBJ1-1; v_call: TRBV10-1; cdr3_nt: TGCGCCAGCAGCAAGGGGCGTGTTGGGACTATGAACACTGAAGCTTTCTTT; cdr3_aa: CASSKGRVGTMNTEAFF
d_call: TRBD2; clone_size: .; j_call: TRBJ2-3; v_call: TRBV10-3; cdr3_nt: TGTGCCATCAGTGAACCGGGACTAGTGACAGATACGCAGTATTTT; cdr3_aa: CAISEPGLVTDTQYF
d_call: .; clone_size: few; j_call: TRBJ1-6; v_call: TRBV7-2; cdr3_nt: TGTGCCAGCAGCTTAGTTCCGGGGCGCACTAATTCACCCCTCCACTTT; cdr3_aa: CASSLVPGRTNSPLHF